These 21 T cell receptor beta chains originate from one sample sequenced in a study of CXCR3-negative and CXCR3-positive naive CD8 T cells. Findings and limits, study-wide: TRB CDR3s were more hydrophobic in CXCR3-positive than in CXCR3-negative naive cells.

The antigens these receptors bind are not known. The authors prepared UMI-labeled TRB cDNA libraries by 5' RACE. Reanalyzing the 5' RACE reads, TCRdb keeps one entry per CDR3 protein, without DNA. Its table lists over 150,000 distinct CDR3 sequences. The sample consisted of naive CXCR3+ CD8+ T cells from blood. Subset described: CD45RO-CCR7+CD27+CD95- naive CD8+ T cells expressing CXCR3 (TNR3+). The receptors were sampled from a human donor in good health. Some clones in this sample may be carry-over from other donors' samples.

The gene calls are TRBV20-1 and TRBJ2-7; the TCRdb call, TRBD1, lacks DNA for checking. CDR3 length equals 13 residues. CDR1 DFQATT and CDR2 SNEGSKA come from the germline V gene (reference sequence). The chain's CDR3 is CSANPENYYEQYF.

The rearrangement joins TRBV7-6 to TRBJ2-7; TCRdb selects TRBD1, and the lack of DNA leaves this call unchecked. The CDR3 is 13 amino acids. The germline V gene has CDR1 SGHVS and CDR2 FNYEAQ. Here the CDR3 reads CASSGEVGDEQYF.

The genes are TRBV10-3 and TRBJ2-1; TCRdb proposes TRBD2, but this gene call is untestable without DNA. The CDR3 totals 16 residues. Per the germline V gene, CDR1 is ENHRY and CDR2 is SYGVKD. CDR3 amino acids: CAISESPTSGNNEQFF.

This rearrangement joins TRBV12-5 to TRBJ2-3; with no DNA, the TCRdb D assignment of TRBD1 cannot be verified. The CDR3 contains 14 residues. Germline CDR1 LGHNT, CDR2 FRNRAP. The CDR3 protein is CASGTGQGGDTQYF.

The genes are TRBV30 and TRBJ2-2; TCRdb proposes TRBD2, but this gene call is untestable without DNA. CDR1 is GTSNPN, CDR2 SVGIG, per germline (reference sequence). The CDR3 runs 13 residues. CDR3 sequence reads: CAWSVPGPPELFF.

CDR3 in amino acids: CASSQGGGQLSYEQYF. The chain couples TRBV5-4 to TRBJ2-7; no DNA is available, so the TRBD1 call from TCRdb remains unchecked. The germline gives CDR1 SGHNT, CDR2 YYREEE (reference sequence). The CDR3 has 16 residues. The full variable domain, its missing parts supplied by reference TRBV5-4 and TRBJ2-7, is ETGVTQSPTHLIKTRGQQVTLRCSSQSGHNTVSWYQQALGQGPQFIFQYYREEENGRGNFPPRFSGLQFPNYSSELNVNALELDDSALYLCASSQGGGQLSYEQYFGPGTRLTVT.

V and J are TRBV9 and TRBJ1-1. Germline V gene sequence: CDR1 SGDLS, CDR2 YYNGEE. This CDR3 contains 13 residues. The CDR3 region is CASSLRGETEAFF.

The V call is TRBV11-2, the J call TRBJ1-1; TCRdb lists TRBD1, though no DNA is available to test this call. Looked up from germline, CDR1 is SGHAT and CDR2 is FQNNGV. The CDR3 runs 12 residues. The CDR3 spells CASSLGPNEAFF. Full variable domain (outside the CDR3, taken from reference TRBV11-2 and TRBJ1-1): EAGVAQSPRYKIIEKRQSVAFWCNPISGHATLYWYQQILGQGPKLLIQFQNNGVVDDSQLPKDRFSAERLKGVDSTLKIQPAKLEDSAVYLCASSLGPNEAFFGQGTRLTVV.

The V call is TRBV28, the J call TRBJ2-7; TCRdb's assignment of TRBD1 cannot be checked, as there is no DNA. The germline CDR1 and CDR2 sequences are MDHEN and SYDVKM. This CDR3 is 14 amino acids long. This chain's CDR3 is CASSFGTAFYEQYF.

The chain links TRBV4-2 to TRBJ2-1; TCRdb indicates TRBD1, and absent DNA this call remains unverified. Germline-derived CDR1 and CDR2 are LGHNA and YNFKEQ. The CDR3 runs 15 residues. The CDR3: CASSPITGSSNEQFF.

This chain uses TRBV4-3 with TRBJ2-1; as DNA is missing, the TRBD1 call by TCRdb cannot be tested. CDR1 LGHNA and CDR2 YSLEER come from the germline V gene. The length of the CDR3 is 17 residues. CDR3 amino acids: CASSQDDRDRPYNEQFF.

V gene TRBV5-1 combines with J gene TRBJ1-1; there is no DNA to check the TCRdb D call of TRBD1. CDR1 and CDR2 from the germline V gene are SGHRS and YFSETQ. The CDR3 runs 15 residues. The CDR3 is CASSYYWTRDTEAFF.

The V and J genes are TRBV27 and TRBJ2-7; TCRdb returns TRBD1, unconfirmable since there is no DNA. Germline CDR1 is MNHEY and CDR2 is SMNVEV (reference sequence). The CDR3 covers 17 residues. The CDR3 spells CASSLSQAWGRRQEQYF.

This sequence joins TRBV29-1 and TRBJ2-1; TCRdb picks TRBD1, but there is no DNA to check that call. The CDR3 has 18 amino acids. CDR1 SQVTM and CDR2 ANQGSEA come from the germline V gene. CDR3 in amino acids: CSGLQGVASPARGNEQFF.

The rearrangement uses TRBV20-1 and TRBJ1-1. CDR1 and CDR2 (germline): DFQATT, SNEGSKA (reference sequence). This CDR3 is built from 14 residues. CDR3 region: CSARVGDRNTEAFF.

The chain's CDR3 is CASSFRQGATDTQYF. The rearrangement joins TRBV28 to TRBJ2-3; TCRdb reports TRBD1, a call that lacks DNA to check it against. The germline gives CDR1 MDHEN, CDR2 SYDVKM. The CDR3 has 15 amino acids.

The V and J genes are TRBV20-1 and TRBJ2-7; TCRdb indicates TRBD2, and absent DNA this call remains unverified. CDR3 length: 14 residues. Germline values: CDR1 DFQATT, CDR2 SNEGSKA (reference sequence). CDR3 residues: CSARDRDSGSIRYF.

The chain combines TRBV29-1 with TRBJ1-2. The germline gives CDR1 SQVTM, CDR2 ANQGSEA. The CDR3 is 15 amino acids. CDR3 sequence: CSGYTTDSGNYGYTF.

This sequence joins TRBV20-1 and TRBJ2-7; the D gene TCRdb calls, TRBD1, cannot be checked with no DNA. The CDR3 extends over 14 amino acids. Germline CDR1 reads DFQATT; CDR2 reads SNEGSKA (reference sequence). The CDR3 spells CSASPRASSYEQYF.

This chain connects TRBV7-9 to TRBJ2-7. CDR3 length: 13 residues. The germline V gene encodes CDR1 SEHNR and CDR2 FQNEAQ (reference sequence). This CDR3 is CASSLISSYEQYF.

This rearrangement joins TRBV29-1 to TRBJ2-2; the TCRdb D gene call, TRBD1, has no DNA to confirm it. Germline-derived CDR1 and CDR2 are SQVTM and ANQGSEA. The CDR3 has 15 amino acids. CDR3 region: CSVGGSGLNTGELFF.